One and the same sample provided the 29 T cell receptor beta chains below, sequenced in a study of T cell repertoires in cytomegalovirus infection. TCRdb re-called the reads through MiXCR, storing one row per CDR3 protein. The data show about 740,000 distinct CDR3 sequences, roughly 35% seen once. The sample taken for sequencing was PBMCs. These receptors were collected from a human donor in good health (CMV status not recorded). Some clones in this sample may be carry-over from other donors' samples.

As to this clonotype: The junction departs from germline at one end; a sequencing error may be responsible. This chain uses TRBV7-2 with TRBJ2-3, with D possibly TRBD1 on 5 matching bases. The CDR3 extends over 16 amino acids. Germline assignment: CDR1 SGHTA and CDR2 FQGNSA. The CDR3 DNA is TGTGACAGCAGCGCCGCGGACAATCCTAGCACAGATACGCAGTATTTT. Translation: CDSSAADNPSTDTQYF.

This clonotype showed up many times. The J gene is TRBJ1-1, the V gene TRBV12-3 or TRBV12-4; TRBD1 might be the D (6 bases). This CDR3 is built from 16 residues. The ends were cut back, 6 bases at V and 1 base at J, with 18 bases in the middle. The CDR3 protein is CASRSGTLPRNTEAFF. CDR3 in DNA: TGTGCCAGCAGATCGGGGACACTACCGAGGAACACTGAAGCTTTCTTT.

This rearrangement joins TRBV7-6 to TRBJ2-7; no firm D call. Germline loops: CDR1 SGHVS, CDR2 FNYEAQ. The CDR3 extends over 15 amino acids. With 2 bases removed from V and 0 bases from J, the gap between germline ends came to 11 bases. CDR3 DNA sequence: TGTGCCAGCAGCTTACATCGTGAGGTCTCCTACGAGCAGTACTTC. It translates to CASSLHREVSYEQYF.

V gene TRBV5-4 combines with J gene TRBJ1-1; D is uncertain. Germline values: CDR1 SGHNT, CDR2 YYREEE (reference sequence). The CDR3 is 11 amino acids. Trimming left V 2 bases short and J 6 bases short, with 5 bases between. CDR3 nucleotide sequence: TGTGCCAGCAGCTTCCTAGCTGAAGCTTTCTTT. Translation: CASSFLAEAFF.

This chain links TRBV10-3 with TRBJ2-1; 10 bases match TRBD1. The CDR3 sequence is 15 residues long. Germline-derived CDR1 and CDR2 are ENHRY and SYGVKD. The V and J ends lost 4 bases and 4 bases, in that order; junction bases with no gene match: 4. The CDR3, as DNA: TGTGCCATCAGTGCTTCGGGACAGGGGTACAATGAGCAGTTCTTC. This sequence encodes CAISASGQGYNEQFF.

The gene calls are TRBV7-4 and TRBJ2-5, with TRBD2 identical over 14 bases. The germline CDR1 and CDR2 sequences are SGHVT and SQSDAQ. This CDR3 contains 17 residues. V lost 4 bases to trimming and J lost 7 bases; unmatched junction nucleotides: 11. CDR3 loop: CASSSPTSGGARGTQYF. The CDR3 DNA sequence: TGTGCCAGCAGCTCCCCGACTAGCGGGGGGGCCCGGGGGACCCAGTACTTC.

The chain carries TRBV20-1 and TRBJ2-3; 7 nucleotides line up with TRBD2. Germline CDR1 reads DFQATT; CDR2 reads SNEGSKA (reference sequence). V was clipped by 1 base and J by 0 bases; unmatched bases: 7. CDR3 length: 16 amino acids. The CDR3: CSARGFDSGSTDTQYF. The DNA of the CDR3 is TGCAGTGCTAGAGGCTTTGATAGCGGGAGCACAGATACGCAGTATTTT.

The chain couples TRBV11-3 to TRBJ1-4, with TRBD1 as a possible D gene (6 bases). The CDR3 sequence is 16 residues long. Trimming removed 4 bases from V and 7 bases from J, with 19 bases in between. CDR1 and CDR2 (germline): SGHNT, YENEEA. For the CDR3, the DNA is TGTGCCAGCAGCTCCCAGAGTCGAGGAGGGGGTGAAAAACTGTTTTTT. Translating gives CASSSQSRGGGEKLFF.

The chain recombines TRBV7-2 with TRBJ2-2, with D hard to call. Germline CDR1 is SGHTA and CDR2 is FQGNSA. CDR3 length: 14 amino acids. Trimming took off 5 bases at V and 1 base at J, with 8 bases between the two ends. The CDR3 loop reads CASSALLNTGELFF. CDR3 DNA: TGTGCCAGCAGCGCCCTCTTGAACACCGGGGAGCTGTTTTTT. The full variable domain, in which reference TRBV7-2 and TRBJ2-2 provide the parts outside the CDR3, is GAGVSQSPSNKVTEKGKDVELRCDPISGHTALYWYRQSLGQGLEFLIYFQGNSAPDKSGLPSDRFSAERTGGSVSTLTIQRTQQEDSAVYLCASSALLNTGELFFGEGSRLTVL.

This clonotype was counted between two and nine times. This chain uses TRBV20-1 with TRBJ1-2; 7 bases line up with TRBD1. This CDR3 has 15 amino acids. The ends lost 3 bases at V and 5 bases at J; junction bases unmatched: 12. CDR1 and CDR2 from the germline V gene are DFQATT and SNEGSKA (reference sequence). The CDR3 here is CSARVGQGVRYGYTF. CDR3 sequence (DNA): TGCAGTGCTAGGGTGGGCCAGGGGGTGAGGTATGGCTACACCTTC.

The CDR3 DNA sequence: TGTGCCAGCAGAAAAGAGACAGACTACACTGAAGCTTTCTTT. Translated, it gives CASRKETDYTEAFF. This chain connects TRBV12-3 or TRBV12-4 to TRBJ1-1; D is perhaps TRBD1 (5 bases). Trimming stripped 6 bases from V and 3 bases from J, with 14 bases between. The CDR3 has 14 amino acids.

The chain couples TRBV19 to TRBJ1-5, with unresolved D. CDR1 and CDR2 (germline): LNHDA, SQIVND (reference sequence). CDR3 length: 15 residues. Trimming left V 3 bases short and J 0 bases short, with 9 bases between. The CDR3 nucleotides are TGTGCCAGTAGTATGATCGCGAATAGCAATCAGCCCCAGCATTTT. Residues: CASSMIANSNQPQHF.

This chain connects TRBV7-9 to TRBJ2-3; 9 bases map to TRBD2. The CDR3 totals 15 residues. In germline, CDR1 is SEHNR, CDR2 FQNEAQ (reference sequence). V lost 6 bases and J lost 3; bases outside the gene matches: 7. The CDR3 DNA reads TGTGCCAGCAGATACACTAGCGGGCTAACAGATACGCAGTATTTT. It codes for CASRYTSGLTDTQYF.

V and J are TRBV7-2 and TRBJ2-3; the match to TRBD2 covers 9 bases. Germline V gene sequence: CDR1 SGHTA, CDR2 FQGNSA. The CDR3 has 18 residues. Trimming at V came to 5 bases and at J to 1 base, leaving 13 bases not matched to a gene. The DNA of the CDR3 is TGTGCCAGCAGCAGTCCTAGCGGGACACTTCGAGGCACAGATACGCAGTATTTT. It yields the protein CASSSPSGTLRGTDTQYF.

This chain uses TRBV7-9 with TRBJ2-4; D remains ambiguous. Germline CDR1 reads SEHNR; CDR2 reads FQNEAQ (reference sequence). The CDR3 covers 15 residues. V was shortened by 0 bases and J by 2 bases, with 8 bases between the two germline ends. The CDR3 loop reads CASSLASGPKNIQYF. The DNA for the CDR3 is TGTGCCAGCAGCTTAGCGTCGGGTCCCAAAAACATTCAGTACTTC.

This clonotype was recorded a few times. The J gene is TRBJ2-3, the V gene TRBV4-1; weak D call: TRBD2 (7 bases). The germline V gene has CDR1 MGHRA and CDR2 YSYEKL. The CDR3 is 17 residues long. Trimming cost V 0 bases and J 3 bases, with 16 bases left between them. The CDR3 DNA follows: TGCGCCAGCAGCCAAGATCAGGGGCGGGGGAGGACAGATACGCAGTATTTT. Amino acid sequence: CASSQDQGRGRTDTQYF.

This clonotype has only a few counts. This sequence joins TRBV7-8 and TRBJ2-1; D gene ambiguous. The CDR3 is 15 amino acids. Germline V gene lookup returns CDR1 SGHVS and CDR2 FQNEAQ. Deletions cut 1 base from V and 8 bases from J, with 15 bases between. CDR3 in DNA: TGTGCCAGCAGCTTAGGAGGAATTAATGGCGATGAGCAGTTCTTC. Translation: CASSLGGINGDEQFF.

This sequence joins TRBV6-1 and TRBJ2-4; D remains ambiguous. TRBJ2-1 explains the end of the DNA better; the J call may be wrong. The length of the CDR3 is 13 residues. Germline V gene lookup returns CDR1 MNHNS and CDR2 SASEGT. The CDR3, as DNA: TGTGCCAGCACTTGGGGTGCTAGAAACATTCAGTTCTTC. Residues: CASTWGARNIQFF.

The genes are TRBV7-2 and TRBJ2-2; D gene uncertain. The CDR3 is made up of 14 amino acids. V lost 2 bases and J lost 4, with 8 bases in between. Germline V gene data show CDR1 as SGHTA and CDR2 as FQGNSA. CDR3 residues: CASSLSRRTGELFF. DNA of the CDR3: TGTGCCAGCAGCTTATCACGACGCACCGGGGAGCTGTTTTTT.

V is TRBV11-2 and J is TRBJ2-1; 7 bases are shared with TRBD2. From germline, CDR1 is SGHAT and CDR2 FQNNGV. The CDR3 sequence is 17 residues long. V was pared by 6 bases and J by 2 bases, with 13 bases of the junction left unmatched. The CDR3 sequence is CASSSTSSGGTYNEQFF. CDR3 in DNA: TGTGCCAGCAGTTCTACCTCTTCGGGGGGAACCTACAATGAGCAGTTCTTC.

For the CDR3, the DNA is TGTGCCAGCAGCCCTTTCCGGGCCGGGACCGGGGAGCTGTTTTTT. This encodes CASSPFRAGTGELFF. This chain connects TRBV7-4 to TRBJ2-2; D gene unclear. The V end lost 5 bases, the J end lost 5 bases, and 15 bases lay between the germline ends. Germline CDR1 and CDR2: SGHVT and SQSDAQ. This CDR3 spans 15 amino acids.

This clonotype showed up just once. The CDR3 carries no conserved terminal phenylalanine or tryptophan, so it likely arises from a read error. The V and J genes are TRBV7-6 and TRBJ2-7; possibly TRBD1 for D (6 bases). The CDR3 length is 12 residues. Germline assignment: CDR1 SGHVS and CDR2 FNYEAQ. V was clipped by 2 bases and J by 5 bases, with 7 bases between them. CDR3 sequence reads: CASSLNRDEQYS. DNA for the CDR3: TGTGCCAGCAGCTTAAACAGGGACGAGCAGTACTCC.

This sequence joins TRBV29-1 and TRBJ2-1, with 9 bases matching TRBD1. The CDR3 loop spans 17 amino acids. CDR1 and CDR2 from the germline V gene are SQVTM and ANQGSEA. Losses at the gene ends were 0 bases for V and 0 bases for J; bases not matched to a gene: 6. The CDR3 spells CSVEDIQGAPSYNEQFF. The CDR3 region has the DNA TGCAGCGTTGAAGACATACAGGGGGCTCCCTCCTACAATGAGCAGTTCTTC.

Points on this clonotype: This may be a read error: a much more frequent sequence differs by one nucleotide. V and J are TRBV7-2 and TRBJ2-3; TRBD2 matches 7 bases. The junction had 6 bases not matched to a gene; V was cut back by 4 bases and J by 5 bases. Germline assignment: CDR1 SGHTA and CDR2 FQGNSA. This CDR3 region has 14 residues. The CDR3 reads CASSSGGRRDTQYF. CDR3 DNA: TGTGCCAGCAGCTCGGGAGGAAGGCGAGATACGCAGTATTTT.

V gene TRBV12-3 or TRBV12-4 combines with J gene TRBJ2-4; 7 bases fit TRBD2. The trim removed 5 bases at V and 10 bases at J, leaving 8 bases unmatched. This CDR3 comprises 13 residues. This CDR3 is CASSPLDGGIQYF. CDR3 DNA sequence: TGTGCCAGCAGTCCTCTAGACGGGGGGATTCAGTACTTC.

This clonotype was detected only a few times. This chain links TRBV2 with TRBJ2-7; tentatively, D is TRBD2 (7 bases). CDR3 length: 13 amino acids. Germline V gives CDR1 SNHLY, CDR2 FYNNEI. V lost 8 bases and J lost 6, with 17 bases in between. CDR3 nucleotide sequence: TGTGCCAGCGGGGGCGGGAGAAAGGGCGAGCAGTACTTC. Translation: CASGGGRKGEQYF.

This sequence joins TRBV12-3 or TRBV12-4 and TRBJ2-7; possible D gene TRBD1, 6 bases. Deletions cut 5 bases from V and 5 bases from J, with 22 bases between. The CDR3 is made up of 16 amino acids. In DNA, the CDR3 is TGTGCCAGCAGTACCCGGGTTACGGGCAGGGGTCACGAGCAGTACTTC. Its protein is CASSTRVTGRGHEQYF.

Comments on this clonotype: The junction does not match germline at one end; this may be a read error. The CDR3 spells CASRLPGGPPGYNEQFF. CDR3 DNA: TGTGCCAGCCGTTTACCCGGGGGCCCCCCAGGGTACAATGAGCAGTTCTTC. The rearrangement joins TRBV28 to TRBJ2-1; D is possibly TRBD1 or TRBD2 (6 bases each). The CDR3 extends over 17 amino acids. Germline CDR1 reads MDHEN; CDR2 reads SYDVKM.

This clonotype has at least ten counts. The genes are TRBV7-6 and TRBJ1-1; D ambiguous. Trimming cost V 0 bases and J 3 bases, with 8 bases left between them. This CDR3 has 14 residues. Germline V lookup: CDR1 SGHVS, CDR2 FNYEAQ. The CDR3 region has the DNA TGTGCCAGCAGCTTAGCGGGGTTGGACACTGAAGCTTTCTTT. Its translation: CASSLAGLDTEAFF.